The following is a TCR beta chain sequence with its context. Its antigen is as yet unknown. Constant-segment-primed 5'RACE gave TCR alpha and TCR beta cDNA libraries with sample barcodes and UMIs. TCRdb reanalysed the 5' RACE reads using MiXCR and keeps one entry per CDR3 protein. The sample comprises under 450,000 distinct CDR3 sequences, 23% of which are singletons, and about 12% rests with the top ten. This entry is derived from a study of T-cell memory formation after mild COVID-19. Study-level background: TCR clusters showed largely donor specificity.

The V end was cut by 1 base, the J end by 0 bases, with 7 bases between. Per germline, CDR1 MNHNS and CDR2 SASEGT. CDR3 length equals 14 residues. Broader study findings: Among clones peaking at day 37 in the second wave, SARS-CoV-2 specificity remained unconfirmed.

The chain has TRBV6-1 and TRBJ2-7; no firm D call. The origin of this receptor is an adult woman who had mild COVID-19 (a few samples of this study predate the infection). Cell type and time point are not known. Source material: PBMCs or a T cell subset sorted from them (not recorded which). The CDR3 region is CASSEEPTSYEQYF. The CDR3 DNA is TGTGCCAGCAGTGAAGAACCGACCTCCTACGAGCAGTACTTC.